A selection of T cell receptor beta chains follows, all from one sample in a study of blood T cell repertoires in COVID-19. Generated by immunoSEQ multiplex PCR, the TCRdb table keeps only in-frame clones and is missing some. Among around 100,000 clones listed, 84% were seen once. Material: peripheral blood. The receptors were gathered from a man in his sixties with acute or convalescent COVID-19. CDR3s include the opening cysteine and the closing phenylalanine or tryptophan. The D gene is left open where the match is weak. Size is omitted from some rows. Given values are once, few, many or a class for expanded clones.

j_gene: TRBJ1-2; v_gene: TRBV3-1/TRBV3-2; abundance: -; d_gene: -; CDR3nt: TGTGCCAGCAGCCAAGTCGGGCGGACTCTTCGAAGGACTAACTATGGCTACACCTTC; CDR3aa: CASSQVGRTLRRTNYGYTF
j_gene: TRBJ1-4; v_gene: TRBV2; abundance: once; d_gene: TRBD1; CDR3nt: TGTGCCAGCAGTGACGGCAGGGGGGCAACTAATGAAAAACTGTTTTTT; CDR3aa: CASSDGRGATNEKLFF
j_gene: TRBJ1-2; v_gene: TRBV18; abundance: -; d_gene: -; CDR3nt: TGTGCCAGCTCACCCCAGGACAGATATGGCTACACCTTC; CDR3aa: CASSPQDRYGYTF
j_gene: TRBJ2-1; v_gene: TRBV24-1; abundance: once; d_gene: -; CDR3nt: TGTGCCACCAGTGATTCGACAGGCTTCACTCACAATGAGCAGTTCTTC; CDR3aa: CATSDSTGFTHNEQFF
j_gene: TRBJ2-7; v_gene: TRBV7-3; abundance: -; d_gene: -; CDR3nt: TGTGCCAGCAGCTTAACCGGGGGACAGTACTACGAGCAGTACTTC; CDR3aa: CASSLTGGQYYEQYF
j_gene: TRBJ2-1; v_gene: TRBV19; abundance: -; d_gene: -; CDR3nt: TGTGCCAGTAGTACGCTACGGACACTTTCCTACAATGAGCAGTTCTTC; CDR3aa: CASSTLRTLSYNEQFF
j_gene: TRBJ2-3; v_gene: TRBV19; abundance: -; d_gene: -; CDR3nt: TGTGCCAGTAGTATAGATGCGTCGGGCACAGATACGCAGTATTTT; CDR3aa: CASSIDASGTDTQYF
j_gene: TRBJ1-4; v_gene: TRBV30; abundance: -; d_gene: -; CDR3nt: TGTGCCTGGAGTGTTACAGGGGAAAAACTGTTTTTT; CDR3aa: CAWSVTGEKLFF
j_gene: TRBJ1-1; v_gene: TRBV11-2; abundance: once; d_gene: -; CDR3nt: TGTGCCAGCAGCTTAGACGTGAACACTGAAGCTTTCTTT; CDR3aa: CASSLDVNTEAFF
j_gene: TRBJ1-6; v_gene: TRBV19; abundance: once; d_gene: -; CDR3nt: TGTGCCAGTAGTGCGGCAGCCAGCTCCTATAATTCACCCCTCCACTTT; CDR3aa: CASSAAASSYNSPLHF
j_gene: TRBJ2-7; v_gene: TRBV30; abundance: -; d_gene: TRBD1; CDR3nt: TGTGCCTGGAGCCAGGGGGTCTCCTACGAGCAGTACTTC; CDR3aa: CAWSQGVSYEQYF
j_gene: TRBJ2-7; v_gene: TRBV6-5; abundance: -; d_gene: -; CDR3nt: TGTGCCAGCAGTTTGCTAGGTGGAGTCCACGAGCAGTACTTC; CDR3aa: CASSLLGGVHEQYF
j_gene: TRBJ2-5; v_gene: TRBV2; abundance: -; d_gene: -; CDR3nt: TGTGCCAGCAGGGACGGGGTGGAGGAGACCCAGTACTTC; CDR3aa: CASRDGVEETQYF
j_gene: TRBJ2-2; v_gene: TRBV7-2; abundance: -; d_gene: -; CDR3nt: TGTGCCAGCAGCTTAGCTGCGGCGAACACCGGGGAGCTGTTTTTT; CDR3aa: CASSLAAANTGELFF
j_gene: TRBJ2-2; v_gene: TRBV6-1; abundance: -; d_gene: -; CDR3nt: TGTGCCAGCAGTGTTAGAGGGTTCTCGAACACCGGGGAGCTGTTTTTT; CDR3aa: CASSVRGFSNTGELFF
j_gene: TRBJ2-2; v_gene: TRBV3-1/TRBV3-2; abundance: -; d_gene: -; CDR3nt: TGTGCCAGCAGCCAAGTGGTACAGGGCGGGGAGCTGTTTTTT; CDR3aa: CASSQVVQGGELFF
j_gene: TRBJ1-6; v_gene: TRBV3-1/TRBV3-2; abundance: -; d_gene: TRBD1; CDR3nt: TGTGCCAGCAGCCAAGGCCCGACAGGGGGTTCACCCCTCCACTTT; CDR3aa: CASSQGPTGGSPLHF
j_gene: TRBJ1-2; v_gene: TRBV6-1; abundance: -; d_gene: TRBD1; CDR3nt: TGTGCCAGCAGTGAATCAGGGCAGGGGGATGGCTACACCTTC; CDR3aa: CASSESGQGDGYTF
j_gene: TRBJ2-1; v_gene: TRBV4-3; abundance: once; d_gene: TRBD2; CDR3nt: TGCGCCAGCAGCCAAGATCGGGCAGCGGGGGGGTACAATGAGCAGTTCTTC; CDR3aa: CASSQDRAAGGYNEQFF
j_gene: TRBJ2-5; v_gene: TRBV12-5; abundance: -; d_gene: -; CDR3nt: TGTGCTAGTGGCCAAGACAGAGACCAAGAGACCCAGTACTTC; CDR3aa: CASGQDRDQETQYF
j_gene: TRBJ1-3; v_gene: TRBV30; abundance: -; d_gene: -; CDR3nt: TGTGCCTGGAGCGGGATTGCTGGAAACACCATATATTTT; CDR3aa: CAWSGIAGNTIYF
j_gene: TRBJ2-3; v_gene: TRBV29-1; abundance: -; d_gene: TRBD1; CDR3nt: TGCAGCGTGAACCGGGACAGGGGTTCAGCAGATACGCAGTATTTT; CDR3aa: CSVNRDRGSADTQYF
j_gene: TRBJ1-2; v_gene: TRBV27; abundance: -; d_gene: TRBD1; CDR3nt: TGTGCCAGCGGGACAGGGCCTAACTATGGCTACACCTTC; CDR3aa: CASGTGPNYGYTF
j_gene: TRBJ1-5; v_gene: TRBV6-6; abundance: -; d_gene: -; CDR3nt: TGTGCCAGCAGTTACTCGATGGGGAGTAATCAGCCCCAGCATTTT; CDR3aa: CASSYSMGSNQPQHF
j_gene: TRBJ1-1; v_gene: TRBV5-4; abundance: many; d_gene: -; CDR3nt: TGTGCCAGCAGCTTGGTCGGGGGAGGCACTGAAGCTTTCTTT; CDR3aa: CASSLVGGGTEAFF
j_gene: TRBJ1-1; v_gene: TRBV29-1; abundance: -; d_gene: TRBD1; CDR3nt: TGCAGCGTTGAAGGAGGTGAAGACAGGGGAACTGAAGCTTTCTTT; CDR3aa: CSVEGGEDRGTEAFF
j_gene: TRBJ1-2; v_gene: TRBV5-6; abundance: -; d_gene: -; CDR3nt: TGTGCCAGCAGCGCCGGGACACCCTGGGGGCCTAACTATGGCTACACCTTC; CDR3aa: CASSAGTPWGPNYGYTF
j_gene: TRBJ1-2; v_gene: TRBV10-2; abundance: -; d_gene: -; CDR3nt: TGCGCCAGCAGTGAGTCTCCCAGGGGAGGGAATGGCTACACCTTC; CDR3aa: CASSESPRGGNGYTF
j_gene: TRBJ1-2; v_gene: TRBV5-6; abundance: -; d_gene: TRBD1; CDR3nt: TGTGCCAGCAGCTCCGGGACAGTTGGCTACACCTTC; CDR3aa: CASSSGTVGYTF
j_gene: TRBJ1-2; v_gene: TRBV19; abundance: -; d_gene: -; CDR3nt: TGTGCCAGTAGGTTAGAGCAGGACTATGGCTACACCTTC; CDR3aa: CASRLEQDYGYTF
j_gene: TRBJ2-5; v_gene: TRBV7-2; abundance: -; d_gene: TRBD2; CDR3nt: TGTGCCAGCAGCCCGGCGGGGGGCCAAGAGACCCAGTACTTC; CDR3aa: CASSPAGGQETQYF
j_gene: TRBJ2-5; v_gene: TRBV19; abundance: -; d_gene: -; CDR3nt: TGTGCCAGTAGTAGCTCAGGGTTTGTGGAGACCCAGTACTTC; CDR3aa: CASSSSGFVETQYF
j_gene: TRBJ1-1; v_gene: TRBV6-5; abundance: -; d_gene: -; CDR3nt: TGTGCCAGCAGTTGGCAGGTAAGGGGTACTGAAGCTTTCTTT; CDR3aa: CASSWQVRGTEAFF
j_gene: TRBJ2-1; v_gene: TRBV9; abundance: -; d_gene: TRBD2; CDR3nt: TGTGCCAGCAGCCCAAGCGGGGGGGTACACAATGAGCAGTTCTTC; CDR3aa: CASSPSGGVHNEQFF
j_gene: TRBJ1-5; v_gene: TRBV10-2; abundance: few; d_gene: TRBD1; CDR3nt: TGCGCCAGCAGGACAGGGGGTCAGCCCCAGCATTTT; CDR3aa: CASRTGGQPQHF
j_gene: TRBJ1-4; v_gene: TRBV19; abundance: -; d_gene: -; CDR3nt: TGTGCCAGTAGTACGGACAGTAATGAAAAACTGTTTTTT; CDR3aa: CASSTDSNEKLFF
j_gene: TRBJ1-6; v_gene: TRBV7-2; abundance: -; d_gene: TRBD1; CDR3nt: TGTGCCAGCAAGCCGGGACAGGGGGATTCACCCCTCCACTTT; CDR3aa: CASKPGQGDSPLHF
j_gene: TRBJ2-5; v_gene: TRBV5-1; abundance: -; d_gene: TRBD1; CDR3nt: TGCGCCAGCAGCCCCGGACAGGGTTCAGAGACCCAGTACTTC; CDR3aa: CASSPGQGSETQYF
j_gene: TRBJ2-3; v_gene: TRBV30; abundance: -; d_gene: -; CDR3nt: TGTGCCTTCTCCGGGTCTACAGATACGCAGTATTTT; CDR3aa: CAFSGSTDTQYF
j_gene: TRBJ2-7; v_gene: TRBV5-6; abundance: -; d_gene: -; CDR3nt: TGTGCCAGCAGCTTGCCGGGTAGCTCCTACGAGCAGTACTTC; CDR3aa: CASSLPGSSYEQYF
j_gene: TRBJ1-1; v_gene: TRBV30; abundance: -; d_gene: TRBD1; CDR3nt: TGTGCCGGGGACAGGGGAGTGGAAGCTTTCTTT; CDR3aa: CAGDRGVEAFF
j_gene: TRBJ1-2; v_gene: TRBV19; abundance: -; d_gene: -; CDR3nt: TGTGCCAGTAGTCCCAGTGACTATGGCTACACCTTC; CDR3aa: CASSPSDYGYTF
j_gene: TRBJ1-2; v_gene: TRBV5-6; abundance: once; d_gene: -; CDR3nt: TGTGCCAGCAGCTTGCTTGCAGGGGTTCAGCCTAACTATGGCTACACCTTC; CDR3aa: CASSLLAGVQPNYGYTF
j_gene: TRBJ2-7; v_gene: TRBV10-3; abundance: -; d_gene: -; CDR3nt: TGTGCCATCAGTGAGTCGACGGGAGCCTACGAGCAGTACTTC; CDR3aa: CAISESTGAYEQYF
j_gene: TRBJ1-1; v_gene: TRBV20-1; abundance: -; d_gene: -; CDR3nt: TGCAGTGCCCCGACTCACACTGAAGCTTTCTTT; CDR3aa: CSAPTHTEAFF
j_gene: TRBJ2-7; v_gene: TRBV13; abundance: -; d_gene: -; CDR3nt: TGTGCCAGCAGCTTCCCCAGGTACGAGCAGTACTTC; CDR3aa: CASSFPRYEQYF
j_gene: TRBJ2-2; v_gene: TRBV30; abundance: -; d_gene: -; CDR3nt: TGTGCCTGGAGGGGGGGAAAGAACACCGGGGAGCTGTTTTTT; CDR3aa: CAWRGGKNTGELFF
j_gene: TRBJ2-2; v_gene: TRBV7-9; abundance: -; d_gene: TRBD1; CDR3nt: TGTGCCAGCAGGTCCGGGACAGGGGTCAGGAACACCGGGGAGCTGTTTTTT; CDR3aa: CASRSGTGVRNTGELFF
j_gene: TRBJ1-6; v_gene: TRBV10-2; abundance: medium-sized; d_gene: -; CDR3nt: TGCGCCAGCAGTGAGGCCCAGGGACCCCTCCACTTT; CDR3aa: CASSEAQGPLHF
j_gene: TRBJ2-2; v_gene: TRBV4-1; abundance: few; d_gene: -; CDR3nt: TGCGCCAGCAGCAGGACACCCAATTCTAACACCGGGGAGCTGTTTTTT; CDR3aa: CASSRTPNSNTGELFF
j_gene: TRBJ1-3; v_gene: TRBV18; abundance: -; d_gene: -; CDR3nt: TGTGCCAGCTCACCGAGCAGGGTCAGCTCTGGAAACACCATATATTTT; CDR3aa: CASSPSRVSSGNTIYF
j_gene: TRBJ1-2; v_gene: TRBV5-6; abundance: -; d_gene: TRBD1; CDR3nt: TGTGCCAGCAGCTTACAGGGGTATGGCTACACCTTC; CDR3aa: CASSLQGYGYTF
j_gene: TRBJ2-2; v_gene: TRBV27; abundance: -; d_gene: TRBD2; CDR3nt: TGTGCCAGCAGTACCGGGACTAGCGGGGGAGCCCCCACCGGGGAGCTGTTTTTT; CDR3aa: CASSTGTSGGAPTGELFF